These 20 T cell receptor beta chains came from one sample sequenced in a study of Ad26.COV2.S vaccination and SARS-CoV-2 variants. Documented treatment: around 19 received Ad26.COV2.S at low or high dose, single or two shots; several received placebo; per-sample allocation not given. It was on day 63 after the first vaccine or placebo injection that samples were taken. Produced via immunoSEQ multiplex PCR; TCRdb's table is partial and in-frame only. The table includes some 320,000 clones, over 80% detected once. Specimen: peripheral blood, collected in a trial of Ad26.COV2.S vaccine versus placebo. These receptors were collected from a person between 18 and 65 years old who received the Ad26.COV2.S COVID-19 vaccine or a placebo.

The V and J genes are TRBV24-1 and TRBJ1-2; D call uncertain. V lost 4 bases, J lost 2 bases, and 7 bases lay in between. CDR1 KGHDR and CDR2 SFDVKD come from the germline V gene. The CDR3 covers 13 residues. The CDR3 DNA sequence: TGTGCCACCAGTGACCCACTCAACTATGGCTACACCTTC. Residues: CATSDPLNYGYTF.

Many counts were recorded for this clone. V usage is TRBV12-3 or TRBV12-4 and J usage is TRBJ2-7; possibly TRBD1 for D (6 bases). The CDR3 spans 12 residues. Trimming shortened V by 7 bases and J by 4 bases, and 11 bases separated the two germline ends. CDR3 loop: CASNLQGYEQYF. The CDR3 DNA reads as TGTGCCAGCAATCTACAGGGTTACGAGCAGTACTTC.

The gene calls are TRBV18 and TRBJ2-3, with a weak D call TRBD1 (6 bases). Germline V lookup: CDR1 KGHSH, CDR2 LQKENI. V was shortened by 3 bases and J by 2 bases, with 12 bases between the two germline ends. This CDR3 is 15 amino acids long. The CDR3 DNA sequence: TGTGCCAGCTCACCCGGGGCAGGGGCCACAGATACGCAGTATTTT. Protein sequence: CASSPGAGATDTQYF. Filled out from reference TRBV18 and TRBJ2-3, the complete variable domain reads NAGVMQNPRHLVRRRGQEARLRCSPMKGHSHVYWYRQLPEEGLKFMVYLQKENIIDESGMPKERFSAEFPKEGPSILRIQQVVRGDSAAYFCASSPGAGATDTQYFGPGTRLTVL.

CDR3 DNA: TGTGCCACCAGTGATCGATCCTTGGTTCGGGACAGCTCAGATACGCAGTATTTT. Protein sequence: CATSDRSLVRDSSDTQYF. The chain employs TRBV24-1 and TRBJ2-3; TRBD1 matches at 7 bases. Germline V gene lookup returns CDR1 KGHDR and CDR2 SFDVKD. The V segment lost 3 bases and the J segment 4 bases; nucleotides outside the gene matches: 15. This CDR3 contains 18 residues.

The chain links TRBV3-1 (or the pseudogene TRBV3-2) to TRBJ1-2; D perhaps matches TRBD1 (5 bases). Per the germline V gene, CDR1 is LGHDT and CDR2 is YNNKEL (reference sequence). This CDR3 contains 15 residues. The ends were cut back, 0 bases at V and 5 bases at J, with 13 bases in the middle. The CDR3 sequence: CASSQEAAGWYGYTF. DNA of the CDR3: TGTGCCAGCAGCCAAGAAGCGGCAGGGTGGTATGGCTACACCTTC.

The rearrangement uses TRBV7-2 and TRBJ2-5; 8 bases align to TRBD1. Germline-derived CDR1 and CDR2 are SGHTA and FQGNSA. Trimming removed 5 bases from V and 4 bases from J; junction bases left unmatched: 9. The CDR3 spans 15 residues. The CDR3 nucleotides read TGTGCCAGCAGCACATCGACAGGGGAAGGAGAGACCCAGTACTTC. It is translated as CASSTSTGEGETQYF.

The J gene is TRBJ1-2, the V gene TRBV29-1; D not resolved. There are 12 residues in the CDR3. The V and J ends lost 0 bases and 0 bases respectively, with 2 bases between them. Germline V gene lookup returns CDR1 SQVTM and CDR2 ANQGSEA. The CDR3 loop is CSVEEANYGYTF. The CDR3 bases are TGCAGCGTTGAAGAGGCTAACTATGGCTACACCTTC.

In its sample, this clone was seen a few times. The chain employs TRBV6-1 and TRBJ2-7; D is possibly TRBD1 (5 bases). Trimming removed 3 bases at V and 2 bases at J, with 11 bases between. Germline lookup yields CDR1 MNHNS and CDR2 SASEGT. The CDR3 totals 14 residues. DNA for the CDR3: TGTGCCAGCAGTGACCGGCAGGGTGCCTACGAGCAGTACTTC. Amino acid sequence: CASSDRQGAYEQYF.

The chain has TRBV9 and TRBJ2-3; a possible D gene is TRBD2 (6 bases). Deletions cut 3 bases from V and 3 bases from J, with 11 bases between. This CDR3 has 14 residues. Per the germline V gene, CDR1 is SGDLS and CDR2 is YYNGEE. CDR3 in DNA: TGTGCCAGCAGCGGACCGCGGGGAACAGATACGCAGTATTTT. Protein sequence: CASSGPRGTDTQYF.

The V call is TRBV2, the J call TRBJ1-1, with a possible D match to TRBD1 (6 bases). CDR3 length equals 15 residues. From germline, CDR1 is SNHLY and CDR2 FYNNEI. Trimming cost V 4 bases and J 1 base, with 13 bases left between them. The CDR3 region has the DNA TGTGCCAGCAGTGCGACAGGACTGGGGAACACTGAAGCTTTCTTT. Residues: CASSATGLGNTEAFF.

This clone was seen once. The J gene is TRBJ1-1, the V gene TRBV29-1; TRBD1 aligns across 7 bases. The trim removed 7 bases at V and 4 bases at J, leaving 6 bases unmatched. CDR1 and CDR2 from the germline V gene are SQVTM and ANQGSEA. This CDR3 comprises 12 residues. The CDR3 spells CSEEGAGTEAFF. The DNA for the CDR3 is TGCAGCGAGGAGGGGGCAGGCACTGAAGCTTTCTTT.

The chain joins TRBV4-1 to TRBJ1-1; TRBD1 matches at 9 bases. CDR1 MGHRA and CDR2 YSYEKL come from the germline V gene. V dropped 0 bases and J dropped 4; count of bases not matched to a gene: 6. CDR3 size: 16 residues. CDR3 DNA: TGCGCCAGCAGCCAAGATCGTCACAGGGGGCCCACTGAAGCTTTCTTT. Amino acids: CASSQDRHRGPTEAFF.

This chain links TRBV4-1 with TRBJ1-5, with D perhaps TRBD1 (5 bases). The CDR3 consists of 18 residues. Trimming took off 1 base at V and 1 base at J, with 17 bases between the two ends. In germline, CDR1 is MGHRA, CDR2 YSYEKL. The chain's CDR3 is CASSQAAGLLVSNQPQHF. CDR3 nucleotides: TGCGCCAGCAGCCAAGCTGCAGGGCTCCTGGTAAGCAATCAGCCCCAGCATTTT.

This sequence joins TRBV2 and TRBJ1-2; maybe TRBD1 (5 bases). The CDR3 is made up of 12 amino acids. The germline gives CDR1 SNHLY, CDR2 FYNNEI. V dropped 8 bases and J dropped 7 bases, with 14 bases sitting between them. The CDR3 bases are TGTGCCAGCGTTGACGACAGTCGTGGCTACACCTTC. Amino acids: CASVDDSRGYTF. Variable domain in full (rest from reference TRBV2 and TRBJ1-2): EPEVTQTPSHQVTQMGQEVILRCVPISNHLYFYWYRQILGQKVEFLVSFYNNEISEKSEIFDDQFSVERPDGSNFTLKIRSTKLEDSAMYFCASVDDSRGYTFGSGTRLTVV.

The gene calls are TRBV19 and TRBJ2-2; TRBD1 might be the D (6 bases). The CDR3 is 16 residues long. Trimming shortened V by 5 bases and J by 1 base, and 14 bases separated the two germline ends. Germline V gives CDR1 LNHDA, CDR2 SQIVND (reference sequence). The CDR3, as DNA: TGTGCCAGTAGTCTTTTCAGGGGAAGGAACACCGGGGAGCTGTTTTTT. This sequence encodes CASSLFRGRNTGELFF. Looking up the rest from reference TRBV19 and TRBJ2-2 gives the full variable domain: DGGITQSPKYLFRKEGQNVTLSCEQNLNHDAMYWYRQDPGQGLRLIYYSQIVNDFQKGDIAEGYSVSREKKESFPLTVTSAQKNPTAFYLCASSLFRGRNTGELFFGEGSRLTVL.

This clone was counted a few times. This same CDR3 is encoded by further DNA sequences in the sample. The chain's CDR3 is CASSLTNTGELFF. The DNA for the CDR3 is TGTGCCAGCAGCCTAACGAACACCGGGGAGCTGTTTTTT. This chain joins TRBV11-2 and TRBJ2-2; D is undetermined. With 5 bases removed from V and 0 bases from J, the gap between germline ends came to 4 bases. This CDR3 comprises 13 residues. Germline CDR1 SGHAT, CDR2 FQNNGV. Combining the CDR3 with reference TRBV11-2 and TRBJ2-2 gives the whole variable domain EAGVAQSPRYKIIEKRQSVAFWCNPISGHATLYWYQQILGQGPKLLIQFQNNGVVDDSQLPKDRFSAERLKGVDSTLKIQPAKLEDSAVYLCASSLTNTGELFFGEGSRLTVL.

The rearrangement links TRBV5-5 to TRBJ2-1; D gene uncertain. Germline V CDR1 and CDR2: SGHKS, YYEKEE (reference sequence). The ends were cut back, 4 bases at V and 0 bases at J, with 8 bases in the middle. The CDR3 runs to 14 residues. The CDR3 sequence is CASSPATSYNEQFF. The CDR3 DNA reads TGTGCCAGCAGCCCCGCCACCTCCTACAATGAGCAGTTCTTC.

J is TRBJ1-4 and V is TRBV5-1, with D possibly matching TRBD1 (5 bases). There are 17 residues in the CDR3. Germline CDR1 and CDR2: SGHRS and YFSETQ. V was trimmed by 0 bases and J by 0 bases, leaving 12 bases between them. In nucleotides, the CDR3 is TGCGCCAGCAGCTTGGCAAGTGGGACTTCAACTAATGAAAAACTGTTTTTT. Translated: CASSLASGTSTNEKLFF.

This CDR3 reads CASSLDPGANTGELFF. Here the CDR3 DNA reads TGTGCCAGCAGCTTGGATCCAGGAGCGAACACCGGGGAGCTGTTTTTT. This chain uses TRBV5-5 with TRBJ2-2; no clear D. Germline V gene sequence: CDR1 SGHKS, CDR2 YYEKEE (reference sequence). Trimming shortened V by 0 bases and J by 0 bases, and 9 bases separated the two germline ends. The CDR3 loop spans 16 amino acids.

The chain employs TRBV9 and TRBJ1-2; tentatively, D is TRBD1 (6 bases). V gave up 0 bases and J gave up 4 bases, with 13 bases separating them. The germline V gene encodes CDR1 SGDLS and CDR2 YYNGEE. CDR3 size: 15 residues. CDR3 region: CASSVGGGLGYGYTF. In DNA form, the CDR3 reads TGTGCCAGCAGCGTAGGTGGGGGGCTCGGCTATGGCTACACCTTC.